The T cell receptor beta chain under discussion was sequenced for a study of T cells expressing NK-cell markers. Using the 5' RACE reads, TCRdb records one entry per CDR3 protein without DNA. The sample table sets out about 460,000 distinct CDR3 sequences. The sequencing input was blood T cells: a sorted CD56 or NKG2C T cell subset, CD4+ or CD8+ T cells, or bulk PBMC T cells (not recorded which). The source is a woman in her forties or fifties in good health.

CDR3: CASSRKTISGDTEAFF. V is TRBV18 and J is TRBJ1-1; TCRdb proposes TRBD1, but this gene call is untestable without DNA. The CDR3 contains 16 residues. Germline V lookup: CDR1 KGHSH, CDR2 LQKENI. The full variable domain, with the rest looked up from reference TRBV18 and TRBJ1-1, is NAGVMQNPRHLVRRRGQEARLRCSPMKGHSHVYWYRQLPEEGLKFMVYLQKENIIDESGMPKERFSAEFPKEGPSILRIQQVVRGDSAAYFCASSRKTISGDTEAFFGQGTRLTVV.